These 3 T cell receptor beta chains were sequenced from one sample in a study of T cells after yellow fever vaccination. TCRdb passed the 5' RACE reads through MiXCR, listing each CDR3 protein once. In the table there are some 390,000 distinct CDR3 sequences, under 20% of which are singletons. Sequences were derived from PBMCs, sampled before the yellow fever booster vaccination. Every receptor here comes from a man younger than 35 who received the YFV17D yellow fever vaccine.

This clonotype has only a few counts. The CDR3 sequence: CASSLTGTENSPLHF. The CDR3 nucleotides read TGCGCCAGCAGCTTGACCGGGACAGAGAATTCACCCCTCCACTTT. The chain has TRBV5-1 and TRBJ1-6; 7 nucleotides align to TRBD1. J lost 7 bases, V lost 1 base, and 5 bases had no gene match. Germline CDR1 is SGHRS and CDR2 is YFSETQ. The CDR3 loop spans 15 amino acids.

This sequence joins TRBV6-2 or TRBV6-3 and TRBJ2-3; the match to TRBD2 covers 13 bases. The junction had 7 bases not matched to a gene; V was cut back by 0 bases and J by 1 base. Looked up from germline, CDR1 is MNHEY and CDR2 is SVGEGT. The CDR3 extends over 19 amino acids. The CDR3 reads CASSYSYTGTSGGTDTQYF. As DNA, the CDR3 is TGTGCCAGCAGTTACTCATATACGGGGACTAGCGGGGGCACAGATACGCAGTATTTT.

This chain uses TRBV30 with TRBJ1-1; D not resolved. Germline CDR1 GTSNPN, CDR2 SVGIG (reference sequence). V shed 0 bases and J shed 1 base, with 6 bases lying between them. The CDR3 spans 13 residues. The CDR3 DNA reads TGTGCCTGGAGTGTACGTGGGAACACTGAAGCTTTCTTT. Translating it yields CAWSVRGNTEAFF.